This entry lists 30 T cell receptor beta chains sequenced from one sample in a study of blood T cells in healthy people across ages. With a J-beta primer mix and a sample-barcoded 5' primer, a second PCR ran about 7 to 11 cycles. TCRdb re-called the 5' RACE reads through MiXCR, storing one row per CDR3 protein. The sample has about 1,400,000 distinct CDR3 sequences; around 59% are singletons. The material sequenced was blood. All receptors come from a man between 18 and 29 years old in good health.

The genes are TRBV7-6 and TRBJ2-1; 9 bases agree with TRBD2. V gave up 2 bases and J gave up 0 bases; unmatched junction bases: 2. CDR1 SGHVS and CDR2 FNYEAQ come from the germline V gene. The CDR3 totals 16 residues. The CDR3 sequence: CASSLRLADSYNEQFF. CDR3 bases: TGTGCCAGCAGCTTACGACTAGCGGACTCCTACAATGAGCAGTTCTTC.

CDR3: CATSSESYSYNEQFF. Written as DNA, the CDR3 is TGTGCCACCAGCAGTGAATCCTACTCCTACAATGAGCAGTTCTTC. The chain combines TRBV15 with TRBJ2-1; the D is unclear. Trimming took off 3 bases at V and 0 bases at J, with 9 bases between the two ends. Germline CDR1 is LNHNV and CDR2 is YYDKDF (reference sequence). This CDR3 comprises 15 residues.

The genes are TRBV6-6 and TRBJ2-7; perhaps D is TRBD1 or TRBD2 (5 bases each). The CDR3 runs to 14 residues. Trimming took 6 bases from V and 2 from J, leaving 14 bases between them. Per the germline V gene, CDR1 is MNHNY and CDR2 is SVGAGI (reference sequence). CDR3 coding DNA: TGTGCCAGCAGAGTCCCTGGGGGAACCTACGAGCAGTACTTC. This sequence encodes CASRVPGGTYEQYF.

This clonotype was observed a handful of times. The V call is TRBV4-2, the J call TRBJ1-5, with D tentatively TRBD1 (5 bases). The length of the CDR3 is 15 residues. From germline, CDR1 is LGHNA and CDR2 YNFKEQ. The V and J ends lost 2 bases and 0 bases respectively, with 8 bases between them. The CDR3 DNA reads as TGTGCCAGCAGCCAATCCGGGGGTAGCAATCAGCCCCAGCATTTT. Its protein is CASSQSGGSNQPQHF.

The chain has TRBV3-1 and TRBJ2-1; TRBD2 agrees at 9 bases. CDR1 and CDR2 (germline): LGHDT, YNNKEL (reference sequence). Losses at the gene ends were 4 bases for V and 7 bases for J; bases not matched to a gene: 8. This CDR3 has 15 residues. CDR3 in amino acids: CASSPRRGGRNEQFF. CDR3 nucleotides: TGTGCCAGCAGCCCACGGCGGGGGGGCCGAAATGAGCAGTTCTTC.

The rearrangement uses TRBV2 and TRBJ2-3; possibly TRBD2 for D (6 bases). Germline V gene sequence: CDR1 SNHLY, CDR2 FYNNEI. Trimming pared 11 bases from V and 1 base from J, leaving 16 bases between. CDR3 length equals 14 residues. The CDR3 DNA sequence: TGTGCCGGGTTCCGGGACTCAGGCACAGATACGCAGTATTTT. This sequence encodes CAGFRDSGTDTQYF.

This clonotype was observed a handful of times. The chain carries TRBV12-3 or TRBV12-4 and TRBJ2-1; the match to TRBD2 covers 11 bases. CDR3 length equals 17 residues. Losses at the gene ends were 5 bases for V and 9 bases for J; bases not matched to a gene: 15. The CDR3 bases are TGTGCCAGCAGTCCAACGATTCTACTAGCGGGAGAGCCTGAGCAGTTCTTC. This translates into CASSPTILLAGEPEQFF.

This clonotype turned up a few times. J is TRBJ1-6 and V is TRBV12-3 or TRBV12-4; tentative D call: TRBD1 (6 bases). Deletions cut 6 bases from V and 8 bases from J, with 26 bases between. The CDR3 loop spans 18 amino acids. Here the CDR3 reads CASRAEDWGLGLDSPLHF. The CDR3, as DNA: TGTGCCAGCAGGGCTGAGGACTGGGGGCTCGGATTGGATTCACCCCTCCACTTT.

The V call is TRBV15, the J call TRBJ2-1; D is uncertain. Gene TRBJ2-7 matches the end of the DNA better, so the J call may be wrong. This CDR3 has 12 residues. Germline V gene sequence: CDR1 LNHNV, CDR2 YYDKDF (reference sequence). The CDR3 DNA reads as TGTGCCACCAGTGCGGAGTCGGGCGAGCAGTACTTC. Protein sequence: CATSAESGEQYF.

The table lists this clonotype with a few counts. The V call is TRBV4-2, the J call TRBJ2-5; the D is unclear. Germline V gene sequence: CDR1 LGHNA, CDR2 YNFKEQ. This CDR3 comprises 11 residues. Trimming pared 6 bases from V and 8 bases from J, leaving 10 bases between. The CDR3 DNA sequence: TGTGCCAGCAGTCCTTTGAACACCCAGTACTTC. This codes for CASSPLNTQYF.

The sample holds a few counts of this clonotype. The V call is TRBV6-5, the J call TRBJ2-1, with 12 bases fitting TRBD2. Per the germline V gene, CDR1 is MNHEY and CDR2 is SVGAGI. The J segment lost 5 bases and the V segment lost 10 bases, leaving 6 bases of the junction unmatched. The CDR3 sequence is 14 residues long. The CDR3 protein is CATNLAGGHNEQFF. Written as DNA, the CDR3 is TGTGCCACGAACCTAGCGGGAGGGCACAATGAGCAGTTCTTC.

This clonotype showed up many times. The chain is built from TRBV30 and TRBJ2-1, with 7 positions matching TRBD2. This CDR3 is 14 amino acids long. Losses at the gene ends were 0 bases for V and 7 bases for J; bases not matched to a gene: 6. The germline gives CDR1 GTSNPN, CDR2 SVGIG (reference sequence). The CDR3 DNA reads TGTGCCTGGAGTGTCGAACTAGCGTTTAATGAGCAGTTCTTC. It specifies CAWSVELAFNEQFF.

This rearrangement joins TRBV27 to TRBJ1-5, with 10 bases fitting TRBD1. The CDR3 spans 14 residues. The germline CDR1 and CDR2 sequences are MNHEY and SMNVEV (reference sequence). V shed 3 bases and J 6 bases; nucleotides not matched to a gene: 2. CDR3 nucleotide sequence: TGTGCCAGCAGTTTGGACAGGGGGACTCAGCCCCAGCATTTT. Amino acids: CASSLDRGTQPQHF.

The chain joins TRBV2 to TRBJ1-4; TRBD1 matches at 10 bases. The CDR3 sequence is 15 residues long. V lost 2 bases to trimming and J lost 6 bases; unmatched junction nucleotides: 3. Germline CDR1 is SNHLY and CDR2 is FYNNEI. The CDR3 region is CASSEWDRGDEKLFF. The CDR3 nucleotides are TGTGCCAGCAGTGAATGGGACAGGGGTGATGAAAAACTGTTTTTT.

V usage is TRBV2 and J usage is TRBJ2-1; a weak D match, TRBD2 (5 bases). The CDR3 length is 15 residues. CDR1 is SNHLY, CDR2 FYNNEI, per germline. V was clipped by 4 bases and J by 3 bases, with 13 bases between them. CDR3 sequence (DNA): TGTGCCAGCAGTGCCGATATGGGAGACTACAATGAGCAGTTCTTC. It codes for CASSADMGDYNEQFF.

The chain couples TRBV21-1 to TRBJ2-5; TRBD1, the D gene given by the table, was not confirmed from the DNA. TRBV21-1 is assigned pseudogene status. The CDR3 length is 16 residues. DNA of the CDR3: TGTGCCAGCAGCAAAGTAAAGACAGGGTGGCGGGAGACCCAGTACTTC. This sequence encodes CASSKVKTGWRETQYF.

The rearrangement links TRBV7-8 to TRBJ2-1; the match to TRBD2 covers 8 bases. The CDR3 has 17 amino acids. From germline, CDR1 is SGHVS and CDR2 FQNEAQ. Trimming removed 3 bases from V and 5 bases from J; junction bases left unmatched: 12. CDR3 amino acids: CASSLVGAGTRNNEQFF. The CDR3 DNA reads as TGTGCCAGCAGCTTGGTGGGGGCTGGGACTAGGAACAATGAGCAGTTCTTC.

The J gene is TRBJ2-1, the V gene TRBV27, with D perhaps assigned TRBD1 or TRBD2 (5 bases each). The last part of the DNA fits TRBJ2-7 better; the J call may be wrong. Germline CDR1 is MNHEY and CDR2 is SMNVEV (reference sequence). The CDR3 runs to 16 residues. CDR3 amino acids: CASSLEGPPADNEQYF. As DNA, the CDR3 is TGTGCCAGCAGTTTAGAGGGACCCCCGGCGGACAATGAGCAGTACTTC.

The chain uses TRBV2 and TRBJ2-3; weak D call: TRBD2 (5 bases). The CDR3 consists of 15 residues. Germline CDR1 reads SNHLY; CDR2 reads FYNNEI. Trimming pared 8 bases from V and 4 bases from J, leaving 19 bases between. The CDR3 nucleotides read TGTGCCAGCGCCGTCCCACTAGAAGGAGCAGATACGCAGTATTTT. Its translation: CASAVPLEGADTQYF.

The chain recombines TRBV20-1 with TRBJ2-7; 11 nucleotides match TRBD2. Trimming removed 6 bases from V and 4 bases from J; junction bases left unmatched: 17. Germline CDR1 and CDR2: DFQATT and SNEGSKA (reference sequence). The CDR3 is 17 residues long. In DNA, the CDR3 is TGCAGTGCCCTGGACCTTAATAGCGGGAGGGGGAGATACGAGCAGTACTTC. Its protein product is CSALDLNSGRGRYEQYF.

This clonotype has only a few counts. The J gene is TRBJ1-6, the V gene TRBV14, with no clear D. The CDR3 length is 14 residues. Trimming took 1 base from V and 11 from J, leaving 12 bases between them. CDR1 SGHDN and CDR2 FVKESK come from the germline V gene. The chain's CDR3 is CASSQVVKGAPLHF. CDR3 bases: TGTGCCAGCAGCCAAGTTGTCAAGGGCGCACCCCTCCACTTT. Combining the CDR3 with reference TRBV14 and TRBJ1-6 gives the whole variable domain EAGVTQFPSHSVIEKGQTVTLRCDPISGHDNLYWYRRVMGKEIKFLLHFVKESKQDESGMPNNRFLAERTGGTYSTLKVQPAELEDSGVYFCASSQVVKGAPLHFGNGTRLTVT.

The chain combines TRBV6-6 with TRBJ1-1, with 8 bases that match TRBD1. The CDR3 is made up of 15 amino acids. Looked up from germline, CDR1 is MNHNY and CDR2 is SVGAGI (reference sequence). V dropped 7 bases and J dropped 6; count of bases not matched to a gene: 13. This chain's CDR3 is CASTNPETGEAEAFF. The CDR3 nucleotides read TGTGCCAGCACCAACCCCGAGACAGGGGAAGCTGAAGCTTTCTTT.

The chain carries TRBV12-3 or TRBV12-4 and TRBJ1-1; D is ambiguous. The CDR3 runs 13 residues. Trimming took off 4 bases at V and 5 bases at J, with 11 bases between the two ends. DNA for the CDR3: TGTGCCAGCAGTTCCTCCAGGCGAACTGAAGCTTTCTTT. This translates into CASSSSRRTEAFF.

The rearrangement uses TRBV27 and TRBJ2-1; D gene unclear. CDR3 size: 13 residues. Trimming cost V 6 bases and J 0 bases, with 6 bases left between them. Germline lookup yields CDR1 MNHEY and CDR2 SMNVEV (reference sequence). The CDR3 DNA is TGTGCCAGCAGCACCTACTCCTACAATGAGCAGTTCTTC. This sequence encodes CASSTYSYNEQFF.

The chain links TRBV7-8 to TRBJ2-7, with unresolved D. V lost 4 bases and J 0 bases, leaving 13 bases between the germline ends. This CDR3 is 15 amino acids long. Germline V gives CDR1 SGHVS, CDR2 FQNEAQ. The CDR3 reads CASSSMGISSYEQYF. The CDR3 DNA reads TGTGCCAGCAGCTCCATGGGAATAAGCTCCTACGAGCAGTACTTC.

This clonotype has more than one count but fewer than ten. The chain uses TRBV29-1 and TRBJ2-2, with D possibly TRBD1 on 5 matching bases. The V and J ends lost 5 bases and 3 bases respectively, with 10 bases between them. CDR1 is SQVTM, CDR2 ANQGSEA, per germline. The CDR3 loop spans 13 amino acids. The CDR3 bases are TGCAGCGTTACCAGGGTTGACACCGGGGAGCTGTTTTTT. Its translation is CSVTRVDTGELFF.

The rearrangement links TRBV30 to TRBJ1-6; D unclear. The length of the CDR3 is 14 residues. Between the trimmed V and J ends, which lost 2 bases and 4 bases, there was a span of 9 bases. Germline lookup yields CDR1 GTSNPN and CDR2 SVGIG (reference sequence). The CDR3 region has the DNA TGTGCCTGGAGTCCCGGAGCGTATAATTCACCCCTCCACTTT. It specifies CAWSPGAYNSPLHF.

The chain links TRBV7-9 to TRBJ2-5, with D possibly called TRBD1 or TRBD2 (6 bases each). V gave up 1 base and J gave up 1 base, with 10 bases separating them. The CDR3 extends over 15 amino acids. CDR1 and CDR2 from the germline V gene are SEHNR and FQNEAQ (reference sequence). CDR3 region: CASSLGPGAQETQYF. In DNA, the CDR3 is TGTGCCAGCAGCTTAGGGCCGGGGGCCCAAGAGACCCAGTACTTC. The complete variable domain, with remaining parts taken from reference TRBV7-9 and TRBJ2-5, reads DTGVSQNPRHKITKRGQNVTFRCDPISEHNRLYWYRQTLGQGPEFLTYFQNEAQLEKSRLLSDRFSAERPKGSFSTLEIQRTEQGDSAMYLCASSLGPGAQETQYFGPGTRLLVL.

Comments on this clonotype: A junction boundary mismatches the germline segment, possibly from a read error. The chain combines TRBV7-6 with TRBJ1-1, with 7 bases aligning to TRBD1. Looked up from germline, CDR1 is SGHVS and CDR2 is FNYEAQ. The CDR3 covers 13 residues. CDR3 residues: CANSSGSGGEAFF. The CDR3 DNA reads TGTGCCAACAGCTCCGGGTCAGGGGGGGAAGCTTTCTTT.

The chain links TRBV6-1 to TRBJ2-5, with TRBD2 matching over 13 bases. Per the germline V gene, CDR1 is MNHNS and CDR2 is SASEGT. CDR3 size: 18 residues. V lost 6 bases to trimming and J lost 1 base; unmatched junction nucleotides: 11. As DNA, the CDR3 is TGTGCCAGCAGCCTCAAATTCAGACTAGCGGGGGGCCAAGAGACCCAGTACTTC. This translates into CASSLKFRLAGGQETQYF.